These 11 T cell receptor beta chains share one sample of origin, sequenced in a study of CD8+ T cells in alopecia areata. Sequencing used cDNA as its template, made by extracting RNA and reverse transcribing it. Sequencing used immunoSEQ multiplex PCR; TCRdb keeps in-frame clones, though not all of them. The sample includes roughly 100,000 clones, approximately 90% of them seen just once. Treatment: oral pan-JAK inhibitor, 5-10 mg twice daily. Here the sequenced sample was CD8+ T cells sorted from blood, taken around week 31, from a patient treated with tofacitinib. The source of these receptors is a human donor with alopecia areata.

A single count supports this clone. The rearrangement joins TRBV27 to TRBJ2-7; possible D gene TRBD2, 6 bases. CDR3 size: 15 residues. Germline lookup yields CDR1 MNHEY and CDR2 SMNVEV (reference sequence). Trimming took 5 bases from V and 0 from J, leaving 14 bases between them. Here the CDR3 DNA reads TGTGCCAGCAGTATAAGAGGAGGGATCTCCTACGAGCAGTACTTC. It encodes CASSIRGGISYEQYF.

In DNA form, the CDR3 reads TGCAGCGTTGAAGAGGGGGTTACCGGGGAGCTGTTTTTT. It yields the protein CSVEEGVTGELFF. The rearrangement uses TRBV29-1 and TRBJ2-2, with D perhaps being TRBD1 or TRBD2 (5 bases each). V was pared by 0 bases and J by 5 bases, with 7 bases between. Germline V gene sequence: CDR1 SQVTM, CDR2 ANQGSEA. This CDR3 comprises 13 residues.

This chain uses TRBV4-1 with TRBJ2-5; 8 bases match TRBD2. Losses at the gene ends were 0 bases for V and 2 bases for J; bases not matched to a gene: 8. CDR1 MGHRA and CDR2 YSYEKL come from the germline V gene. CDR3 length equals 17 residues. The CDR3 here is CASSQDRSGGLQETQYF. CDR3 nucleotide sequence: TGCGCCAGCAGCCAAGACAGAAGCGGGGGACTTCAAGAGACCCAGTACTTC.

The chain uses TRBV5-1 and TRBJ2-7; 7 nucleotides align to TRBD1. Germline assignment: CDR1 SGHRS and CDR2 YFSETQ. CDR3 length equals 14 residues. V trimming: 6 bases; J trimming: 3 bases; junction bases outside the gene matches: 9. In DNA form, the CDR3 reads TGCGCCAGCAACGATCGGGACAGAAGCTACGAGCAGTACTTC. This sequence encodes CASNDRDRSYEQYF.

Details on this clone: Distinct nucleotide sequences in the sample also encode this CDR3. The chain couples TRBV13 to TRBJ1-5; D call uncertain. This CDR3 is 14 amino acids long. With 4 bases removed from V and 9 bases from J, the gap between germline ends came to 16 bases. Germline assignment: CDR1 PRHDT and CDR2 FYEKMQ (reference sequence). This chain's CDR3 is CASSSRLLGRPQHF. CDR3 bases: TGTGCCAGCAGCTCCCGGTTATTAGGGCGGCCCCAGCATTTT.

The rearrangement links TRBV19 to TRBJ2-3; possibly TRBD1 for D (6 bases). Germline CDR1 is LNHDA and CDR2 is SQIVND (reference sequence). V dropped 1 base and J dropped 1 base, with 9 bases sitting between them. The CDR3 runs 15 residues. The CDR3 DNA follows: TGTGCCAGTAGTATAGGGGACACCGGCACAGATACGCAGTATTTT. Translating gives CASSIGDTGTDTQYF. The variable domain in full, completed from reference TRBV19 and TRBJ2-3, reads DGGITQSPKYLFRKEGQNVTLSCEQNLNHDAMYWYRQDPGQGLRLIYYSQIVNDFQKGDIAEGYSVSREKKESFPLTVTSAQKNPTAFYLCASSIGDTGTDTQYFGPGTRLTVL.

The chain links TRBV18 to TRBJ2-7; D not resolved. The V and J ends lost 4 bases and 3 bases respectively, with 13 bases between them. The CDR3 sequence is 14 residues long. The V gene's germline CDR1 is KGHSH and CDR2 LQKENI. This CDR3 reads CASSHPTRYYEQYF. CDR3 bases: TGTGCCAGCTCACATCCGACACGGTACTACGAGCAGTACTTC. Full variable domain (missing parts from reference TRBV18 and TRBJ2-7): NAGVMQNPRHLVRRRGQEARLRCSPMKGHSHVYWYRQLPEEGLKFMVYLQKENIIDESGMPKERFSAEFPKEGPSILRIQQVVRGDSAAYFCASSHPTRYYEQYFGPGTRLTVT.

The V gene is TRBV13, the J gene TRBJ2-7, with TRBD2 matching 13 bases. Germline V gene sequence: CDR1 PRHDT, CDR2 FYEKMQ (reference sequence). CDR3 length: 16 residues. V lost 4 bases, J lost 6 bases, and 9 bases stayed unmatched. The chain's CDR3 is CASSSILAGGPVEQYF. In DNA, the CDR3 is TGTGCCAGCAGCTCTATACTAGCGGGAGGGCCCGTCGAGCAGTACTTC.

The genes are TRBV19 and TRBJ1-1; TRBD1 agrees at 10 bases. The CDR3 totals 14 residues. Losses at the gene ends were 5 bases for V and 7 bases for J; bases not matched to a gene: 7. Per the germline V gene, CDR1 is LNHDA and CDR2 is SQIVND (reference sequence). The CDR3 DNA is TGTGCCAGTAGTCCAGCGGGGACAGGGGTTGAAGCTTTCTTT. Its translation: CASSPAGTGVEAFF.

The chain recombines TRBV28 with TRBJ2-7; 12 bases map to TRBD2. This CDR3 has 18 amino acids. The germline V gene has CDR1 MDHEN and CDR2 SYDVKM. V was clipped by 2 bases and J by 2 bases; unmatched bases: 10. DNA of the CDR3: TGTGCCAGCAGTTTACGCCGACTAGCGGGAGATCGGACCTACGAGCAGTACTTC. Translating it yields CASSLRRLAGDRTYEQYF.

This chain joins TRBV7-9 and TRBJ2-7; 9 bases match TRBD1. The CDR3 runs to 15 residues. J lost 0 bases, V lost 5 bases, and 5 bases had no gene match. Germline CDR1 reads SEHNR; CDR2 reads FQNEAQ (reference sequence). This CDR3 reads CASSPGQGNSYEQYF. CDR3 DNA: TGTGCCAGCAGCCCGGGACAGGGCAACTCCTACGAGCAGTACTTC.